This T cell receptor (beta chain) is from a study of CD8 T cells in ankylosing spondylitis. Study-level findings and limits: In ankylosing spondylitis blood, a motif of several highly homologous TCR beta variants appeared characteristic. A subset of motif variants has previously been described in the synovial fluid and blood of reactive arthritis.

Trimming cost V 6 bases and J 7 bases; bases outside gene matches: 10. The CDR3 length is 15 residues. This clonotype was counted many times. Its antigen remains unidentified. Library preparation for TCR beta used quantitative 5'-RACE with molecular barcodes. Via MiXCR, TCRdb re-called the 5' RACE reads, giving one row per CDR3 protein. The sample contains approximately 200,000 distinct CDR3 sequences, 10% to 15% of which appear only once. The sequence was obtained from a female donor with ankylosing spondylitis or in good health (not recorded which). The sequencing input was blood, either unsorted or a sorted T cell fraction (not recorded which). The J gene is TRBJ2-2, the V gene TRBV12-3 or TRBV12-4, with 8 nucleotides matching TRBD1. CDR3 sequence: CASSRRQGRNGELFF. The DNA for the CDR3 is TGTGCCAGCAGCAGACGACAGGGGAGGAACGGGGAGCTGTTTTTT.